This T cell receptor (beta chain) is from a study of cytomegalovirus exposure and HLA in healthy donors. Comment on this clone: Its antigen is undetermined.

The PCR employed 60 Vbeta primers together with 13 Jbeta primers. Measured with immunoSEQ multiplex PCR; TCRdb has only the in-frame clones, and not every one. Of 140,000 or so clones listed, 70% to 85% are singletons. Everyone who donated was a healthy bone marrow donor. Study-wide results and caveats: Reports credit the classifier with highly specific, highly sensitive diagnosis of cytomegalovirus status. A later analysis, which compared TCR beta chains of equal frequency, found the HLA-associated ones more clonally expanded. Associated with cytomegalovirus, according to the listing, were 170 or so TCR beta chains.

CDR1 and CDR2 (germline): MDHEN, SYDVKM. The ends lost 5 bases at V and 5 bases at J; junction bases unmatched: 6. The CDR3 has 14 residues. The TCR was taken from a woman aged 55-75 years in good health and CMV-seropositive. The chain recombines TRBV28 with TRBJ1-1; 9 nucleotides match TRBD1. Sequencing was done on a sample of PBMCs. CDR3 in DNA: TGTGCCAGCAGTGGACAGGGGTTGGAGACTGAAGCTTTCTTT. Its translation: CASSGQGLETEAFF.